This T cell receptor (beta chain) emerged from a study of blood T cell repertoires in COVID-19. Study-wide background: Samples came from the United States, Italy and Spain, spanning acute and convalescent COVID-19. T cells, B-cell-depleted T cells, or PBMCs supplied cDNA or gDNA.

As originally analysed: Reference gene primer amplification yielded estimated nucleated cell counts. TCRdb's copy holds only in-frame clones and misses some; the assay was immunoSEQ multiplex PCR. V, J and clone size reflect that table, while D and trimming were determined from the DNA. The sample gives about 130,000 clones, about four fifths of which show up once; 8% to 10% is in the top ten. CDR3 size: 13 residues. Germline V gives CDR1 MNHEY, CDR2 SVGAGI. V shed 6 bases and J shed 4 bases, with 10 bases lying between them. Sequencing input: peripheral blood. This sequence was found in a man in his forties or fifties with active or convalescent COVID-19. This chain uses TRBV6-5 with TRBJ1-5, with D unclear. DNA of the CDR3: TGTGCCAGCAGCCGTGGCGGGAATCAGCCCCAGCATTTT. It encodes CASSRGGNQPQHF.